This passage covers 18 T cell receptor beta chains from one sample sequenced in a study of vaccination effects on CD4 cells after COVID-19. Which antigens these TCRs recognize remains unknown. Viral peptide pool expansion of antigen-specific CD4+ T cells preceded sequencing in the ViraFEST assay. Isolation of CD4+ T cells took place after about nine days of culture. Every participant took two doses of the BNT162b2 or mRNA-1273 vaccine. The method was immunoSEQ multiplex PCR; TCRdb's version includes in-frame clones alone and lacks a portion of them. Counted here are around 29,000 clones, approximately 71% occurring once; the ten biggest clones make up 8.5% to 10%. The sample in question was CD4+ T cells from PBMCs cultured with HCoV-NL63 spike peptides, obtained after COVID-19 vaccination. Receptors originate from a human donor who received a COVID-19 vaccine.

This clone was counted a few times. The chain links TRBV4-2 to TRBJ2-7; 10 bases are a match to TRBD1. From germline, CDR1 is LGHNA and CDR2 YNFKEQ. V lost 5 bases, J lost 3 bases, and 7 bases stayed unmatched. CDR3 length equals 15 residues. This CDR3 is CASSKGQGEGYEQYF. DNA for the CDR3: TGTGCCAGCAGCAAAGGACAGGGGGAAGGCTACGAGCAGTACTTC.

The chain joins TRBV7-6 to TRBJ2-1; a weak D match, TRBD1 (8 bases). The V gene lost 6 bases and the J gene lost 4 bases, with 22 bases spanning the gap. The CDR3 is 17 amino acids. Germline values: CDR1 SGHVS, CDR2 FNYEAQ. The CDR3 sequence is CASRLRGRGSWYNEQFF. As DNA, the CDR3 is TGTGCCAGCAGACTCAGGGGGCGCGGGAGTTGGTACAATGAGCAGTTCTTC.

This clone was observed a single time. The V gene is TRBV5-4, the J gene TRBJ1-1; 7 positions match TRBD1. V lost 4 bases, J lost 1 base, and 13 bases stayed unmatched. CDR3 length: 17 residues. The germline V gene has CDR1 SGHNT and CDR2 YYREEE (reference sequence). The CDR3 DNA reads as TGTGCCAGCAGCCCAATAGGACAGGACGCCAAGAACACTGAAGCTTTCTTT. Amino acids: CASSPIGQDAKNTEAFF.

The rearrangement joins TRBV3-1 (or the pseudogene TRBV3-2) to TRBJ2-7, with D perhaps TRBD1 or TRBD2 (5 bases each). V was shortened by 1 base and J by 6 bases, with 16 bases between the two germline ends. The CDR3 spans 15 residues. The germline V gene has CDR1 LGHDT and CDR2 YNNKEL (reference sequence). The CDR3 reads CASSQGNGGSGEQYF. CDR3 in DNA: TGTGCCAGCAGCCAAGGAAATGGGGGATCTGGCGAGCAGTACTTC.

The rearrangement links TRBV27 to TRBJ2-7, with D possibly being TRBD1 (6 bases). Trimming stripped 6 bases from V and 5 bases from J, with 14 bases between. Germline CDR1 is MNHEY and CDR2 is SMNVEV (reference sequence). The CDR3 sequence is 13 residues long. Here the CDR3 DNA reads TGTGCCAGCAGCTACTACAAGGGGGACGAGCAGTACTTC. This sequence encodes CASSYYKGDEQYF.

Concerning this clone itself: The junction and the germline gene differ at one end; a read error may be behind it. The chain carries TRBV18 and TRBJ1-4, with D tentatively TRBD1 (6 bases). The V gene's germline CDR1 is KGHSH and CDR2 LQKENI. This CDR3 has 15 amino acids. CDR3 residues: CASSPQGTTNEKLFF. For the CDR3, the DNA is TGTGCCAGCTCCCCACAGGGAACAACTAATGAAAAACTGTTTTTT.

The genes are TRBV6-1 and TRBJ1-5, with D tentatively TRBD1 (5 bases). Between the trimmed V and J ends, which lost 3 bases and 1 base, there was a span of 10 bases. The CDR3 is 15 amino acids. Germline CDR1 MNHNS, CDR2 SASEGT. The CDR3 coding sequence is TGTGCCAGCAGTGACCCGGGGGGAAGCAATCAGCCCCAGCATTTT. It translates to CASSDPGGSNQPQHF.

This clone is medium-sized by share. The chain joins TRBV11-3 to TRBJ2-1; TRBD1 matches at 8 bases. The trim removed 0 bases at V and 2 bases at J, leaving 0 bases unmatched. In germline, CDR1 is SGHNT, CDR2 YENEEA. The CDR3 contains 15 residues. CDR3 nucleotide sequence: TGTGCCAGCAGCTTAGAACAGGGGGCCTACAATGAGCAGTTCTTC. Encoded protein: CASSLEQGAYNEQFF.

This clone appeared a single time. Other DNA sequences within the sample encode an identical CDR3. V is TRBV18 and J is TRBJ2-5; D unclear. With 2 bases removed from V and 2 bases from J, the gap between germline ends came to 6 bases. This CDR3 comprises 13 residues. Germline CDR1 KGHSH, CDR2 LQKENI. The DNA for the CDR3 is TGTGCCAGCTCACCAGGAAGTCAAGAGACCCAGTACTTC. It specifies CASSPGSQETQYF.

This clone was recorded once. Germline is not matched at one junction end, which may reflect a read error. The genes are TRBV19 and TRBJ1-2, with D possibly being TRBD1 (6 bases). Germline lookup yields CDR1 LNHDA and CDR2 SQIVND (reference sequence). The CDR3 has 11 amino acids. The CDR3 region is CASTGAYSYTF. The CDR3, as DNA: TGTGCCAGTACAGGGGCCTATAGCTACACCTTC.

The gene calls are TRBV6-6 and TRBJ2-7; D remains unclear. V lost 4 bases to trimming and J lost 6 bases, with 13 bases between them. This CDR3 is built from 13 residues. CDR1 is MNHNY and CDR2 is SVGAGI in the germline V gene (reference sequence). The CDR3 reads CASSLRSNSEQYF. The CDR3 DNA sequence: TGTGCCAGCAGTTTAAGGAGTAACTCCGAGCAGTACTTC.

The chain recombines TRBV3-1 (or the pseudogene TRBV3-2) with TRBJ1-6; possibly TRBD1 for D (5 bases). Trimming pared 1 base from V and 7 bases from J, leaving 11 bases between. This CDR3 has 15 residues. The germline V gene has CDR1 LGHDT and CDR2 YNNKEL (reference sequence). CDR3 amino acids: CASSQVGGENSPLHF. The CDR3 nucleotides read TGTGCCAGCAGCCAAGTTGGGGGGGAGAATTCACCCCTCCACTTT.

The DNA of the CDR3 is TGCAGCGTTGAAGAGCCCAATCAGCCCCAGCATTTT. This sequence encodes CSVEEPNQPQHF. The chain has TRBV29-1 and TRBJ1-5; D is ambiguous. V lost 0 bases, J lost 3 bases, and 3 bases lay in between. The CDR3 extends over 12 amino acids. Germline V gene lookup returns CDR1 SQVTM and CDR2 ANQGSEA.

The chain recombines TRBV7-2 with TRBJ1-2; a weak D match, TRBD1 (5 bases). Germline lookup yields CDR1 SGHTA and CDR2 FQGNSA. This CDR3 has 13 residues. V lost 5 bases and J lost 2, with 9 bases in between. CDR3 nucleotide sequence: TGTGCCAGCAGCCCGGGGACGAACTATGGCTACACCTTC. This gives the protein CASSPGTNYGYTF.

CDR3 sequence reads: CASSPQRTGGSYNSPLHF. Written as DNA, the CDR3 is TGTGCCAGCTCACCACAGAGGACAGGGGGATCCTATAATTCACCCCTCCACTTT. This chain links TRBV18 with TRBJ1-6; 10 nucleotides line up with TRBD1. Germline values: CDR1 KGHSH, CDR2 LQKENI. V lost 1 base to trimming and J lost 1 base; unmatched junction nucleotides: 4. There are 18 residues in the CDR3. The variable domain in full, completed from reference TRBV18 and TRBJ1-6, reads NAGVMQNPRHLVRRRGQEARLRCSPMKGHSHVYWYRQLPEEGLKFMVYLQKENIIDESGMPKERFSAEFPKEGPSILRIQQVVRGDSAAYFCASSPQRTGGSYNSPLHFGNGTRLTVT.

This chain's CDR3 is CASSPDRGGNTIYF. The CDR3 nucleotides read TGTGCCAGCTCTCCGGACAGGGGTGGAAACACCATATATTTT. V usage is TRBV18 and J usage is TRBJ1-3, with 9 bases fitting TRBD1. The CDR3 totals 14 residues. CDR1 and CDR2 (germline): KGHSH, LQKENI. The junction had 3 bases not matched to a gene; V was cut back by 6 bases and J by 3 bases.

The J gene is TRBJ2-7, the V gene TRBV5-1; no reliable D call. The germline CDR1 and CDR2 sequences are SGHRS and YFSETQ. This CDR3 region has 13 residues. V was clipped by 3 bases and J by 6 bases, with 13 bases between them. CDR3 region: CASSYTSGFEQYF. The CDR3 DNA reads TGCGCCAGCAGCTACACAAGTGGCTTCGAGCAGTACTTC.

The V gene is TRBV11-2, the J gene TRBJ2-1, with 7 positions matching TRBD2. CDR1 and CDR2 from the germline V gene are SGHAT and FQNNGV. The CDR3 has 14 amino acids. Trimming took 1 base from V and 9 from J; bases not matched to a gene: 6. CDR3 amino acids: CASSLAGGGGEQFF. CDR3 DNA sequence: TGTGCCAGCAGCTTAGCGGGGGGAGGAGGTGAGCAGTTCTTC.